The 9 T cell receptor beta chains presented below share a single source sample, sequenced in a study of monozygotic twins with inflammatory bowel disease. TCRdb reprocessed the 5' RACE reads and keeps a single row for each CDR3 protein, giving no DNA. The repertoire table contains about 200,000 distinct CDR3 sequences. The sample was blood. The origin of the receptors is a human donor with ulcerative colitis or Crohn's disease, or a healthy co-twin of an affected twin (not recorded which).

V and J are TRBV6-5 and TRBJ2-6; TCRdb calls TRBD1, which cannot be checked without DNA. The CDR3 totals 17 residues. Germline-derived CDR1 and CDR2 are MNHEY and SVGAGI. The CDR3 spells CASSSNLGGTGANVLTF.

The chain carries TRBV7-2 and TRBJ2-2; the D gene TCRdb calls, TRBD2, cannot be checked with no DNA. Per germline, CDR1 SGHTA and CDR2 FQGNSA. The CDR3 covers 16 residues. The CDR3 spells CASSSQGPVVNGELFF.

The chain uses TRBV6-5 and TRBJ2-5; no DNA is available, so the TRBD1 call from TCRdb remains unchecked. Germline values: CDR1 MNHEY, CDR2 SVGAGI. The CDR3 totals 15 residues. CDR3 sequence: CASSYYRGTQETQYF.

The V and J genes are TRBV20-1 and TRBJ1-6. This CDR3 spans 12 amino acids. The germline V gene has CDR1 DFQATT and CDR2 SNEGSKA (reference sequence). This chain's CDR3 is CSAETGNSPLHF.

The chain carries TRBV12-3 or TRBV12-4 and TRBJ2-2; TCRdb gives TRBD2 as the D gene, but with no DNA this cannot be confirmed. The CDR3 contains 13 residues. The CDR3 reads CASRPRGTGELFF.

CDR3 amino acids: CASSPTGQGRGYF. V and J are TRBV12-3 or TRBV12-4 and TRBJ2-4; TCRdb's D call, TRBD1, is unchecked because there is no DNA. The CDR3 length is 13 residues.

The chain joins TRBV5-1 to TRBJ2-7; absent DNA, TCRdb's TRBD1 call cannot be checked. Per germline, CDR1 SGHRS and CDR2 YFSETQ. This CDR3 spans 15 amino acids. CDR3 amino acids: CASSPSQGQSYEQYF.

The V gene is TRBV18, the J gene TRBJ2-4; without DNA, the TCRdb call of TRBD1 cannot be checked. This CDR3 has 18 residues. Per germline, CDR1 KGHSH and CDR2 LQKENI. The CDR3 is CASSRTGEIEVAKNMQYF.

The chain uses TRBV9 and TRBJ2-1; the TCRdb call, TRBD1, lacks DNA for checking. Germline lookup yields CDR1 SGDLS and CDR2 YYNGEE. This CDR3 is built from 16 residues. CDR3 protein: CASSVGRTGGMNEQFF.